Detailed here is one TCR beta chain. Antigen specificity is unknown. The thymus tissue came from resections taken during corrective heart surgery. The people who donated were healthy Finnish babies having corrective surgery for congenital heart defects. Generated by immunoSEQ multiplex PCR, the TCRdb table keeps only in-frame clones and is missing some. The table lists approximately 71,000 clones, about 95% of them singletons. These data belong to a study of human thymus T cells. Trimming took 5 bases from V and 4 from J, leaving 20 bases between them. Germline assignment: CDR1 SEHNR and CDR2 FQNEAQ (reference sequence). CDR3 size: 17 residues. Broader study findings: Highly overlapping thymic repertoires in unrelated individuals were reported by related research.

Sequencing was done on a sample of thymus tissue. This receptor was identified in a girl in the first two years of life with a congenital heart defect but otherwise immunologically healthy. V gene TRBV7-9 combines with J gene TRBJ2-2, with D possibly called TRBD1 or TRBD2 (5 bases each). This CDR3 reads CASSRSGDPRTTGELFF. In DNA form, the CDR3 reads TGTGCCAGCAGCCGTTCCGGGGACCCGAGGACCACCGGGGAGCTGTTTTTT.